Following are 32 T cell receptor beta chains from one sample sequenced in a study of blood T cell repertoires in COVID-19. Libraries were prepared by immunoSEQ multiplex PCR; TCRdb keeps only in-frame clonotypes and omits some of them. The sample has a few hundred thousand clones, about 80% seen once. The sample was peripheral blood. These receptors were taken from an elderly woman with acute or convalescent COVID-19.

V gene TRBV28 combines with J gene TRBJ1-1; D may be TRBD1 (5 bases). V lost 5 bases and J 3 bases, leaving 13 bases between the germline ends. CDR1 and CDR2 (germline): MDHEN, SYDVKM. The CDR3 is 14 amino acids. CDR3 nucleotides: TGTGCCAGCAGTCAACCCCAGGGTGACACTGAAGCTTTCTTT. This gives the protein CASSQPQGDTEAFF.

This sequence joins TRBV10-3 and TRBJ2-5; TRBD1 matches 7 bases. CDR1 and CDR2 from the germline V gene are ENHRY and SYGVKD. The J segment lost 0 bases and the V segment lost 6 bases, leaving 1 base of the junction unmatched. This CDR3 spans 13 amino acids. Here the CDR3 reads CAIRGTDQETQYF. In DNA form, the CDR3 reads TGTGCCATCAGGGGGACAGACCAAGAGACCCAGTACTTC.

V and J are TRBV6-5 and TRBJ1-3; D gene unclear. The germline V gene has CDR1 MNHEY and CDR2 SVGAGI. The CDR3 extends over 14 amino acids. The V gene lost 9 bases and the J gene lost 4 bases, with 16 bases spanning the gap. CDR3 region: CASGEANLGNTIYF. The CDR3 DNA reads as TGTGCCAGTGGAGAGGCCAATTTAGGAAACACCATATATTTT.

The V gene is TRBV6-6, the J gene TRBJ1-6; no reliable D call. The ends were cut back, 7 bases at V and 8 bases at J, with 9 bases in the middle. The CDR3 has 12 residues. In germline, CDR1 is MNHNY, CDR2 SVGAGI (reference sequence). CDR3 residues: CASMAVDSPLHF. The CDR3 nucleotides read TGTGCCAGCATGGCGGTAGATTCACCCCTCCACTTT.

The chain couples TRBV29-1 to TRBJ1-2; 8 nucleotides match TRBD1. CDR3 length: 13 residues. J was trimmed by 4 bases and V by 2 bases; bases with no gene match: 3. Germline-derived CDR1 and CDR2 are SQVTM and ANQGSEA. CDR3 loop: CSVETGGGYGYTF. The CDR3 DNA sequence: TGCAGCGTTGAAACAGGGGGTGGCTATGGCTACACCTTC.

This sequence joins TRBV12-5 and TRBJ2-7; D possibly corresponds to TRBD2 (5 bases). CDR1 and CDR2 from the germline V gene are LGHNT and FRNRAP. The CDR3 contains 16 residues. Trimming pared 0 bases from V and 2 bases from J, leaving 14 bases between. DNA for the CDR3: TGTGCTAGTGGTTTGGTACTCGGGGTTTTTCCCTACGAGCAGTACTTC. It translates to CASGLVLGVFPYEQYF.

The CDR3 reads CASSDRDPNQPQHF. As DNA, the CDR3 is TGTGCCAGCAGCGACAGGGACCCGAATCAGCCCCAGCATTTT. The V and J genes are TRBV6-5 and TRBJ1-5, with 7 nucleotides matching TRBD1. Germline-derived CDR1 and CDR2 are MNHEY and SVGAGI. The length of the CDR3 is 14 residues. The V and J ends lost 6 bases and 4 bases, in that order; junction bases with no gene match: 6.

The gene calls are TRBV6-6 and TRBJ1-5; maybe TRBD1 (6 bases). V was shortened by 8 bases and J by 0 bases, with 8 bases between the two germline ends. Germline CDR1 reads MNHNY; CDR2 reads SVGAGI (reference sequence). The CDR3 loop spans 13 amino acids. The CDR3 DNA sequence: TGTGCCAGCGGACAGACTAGCAATCAGCCCCAGCATTTT. It is translated as CASGQTSNQPQHF.

The chain is built from TRBV7-8 and TRBJ1-6; D uncertain. Trimming took 6 bases from V and 3 from J, leaving 12 bases between them. Germline V CDR1 and CDR2: SGHVS, FQNEAQ. The CDR3 covers 15 residues. CDR3: CASREVRVYNSPLHF. The CDR3 DNA follows: TGTGCCAGCAGAGAGGTTAGAGTCTATAATTCACCCCTCCACTTT.

The V and J genes are TRBV28 and TRBJ2-7; 7 nucleotides line up with TRBD1. This CDR3 region has 14 residues. The germline V gene has CDR1 MDHEN and CDR2 SYDVKM. V shed 10 bases, J shed 2 bases, and the junction held 11 bases outside the gene matches. The CDR3 nucleotides read TGTGCCACAAGGACGACAGGGACCACCTACGAGCAGTACTTC. It yields the protein CATRTTGTTYEQYF.

The gene calls are TRBV7-2 and TRBJ2-2, with D hard to call. The CDR3 length is 13 residues. Germline V lookup: CDR1 SGHTA, CDR2 FQGNSA. V was clipped by 5 bases and J by 5 bases, with 9 bases between them. CDR3 protein: CASSLDFTGELFF. DNA for the CDR3: TGTGCCAGCAGCCTAGACTTTACCGGGGAGCTGTTTTTT. Based on the CDR3 plus reference TRBV7-2 and TRBJ2-2, the full variable domain is GAGVSQSPSNKVTEKGKDVELRCDPISGHTALYWYRQSLGQGLEFLIYFQGNSAPDKSGLPSDRFSAERTGGSVSTLTIQRTQQEDSAVYLCASSLDFTGELFFGEGSRLTVL.

This clone was recorded many times. The chain employs TRBV30 and TRBJ1-6; 9 positions agree with TRBD1. CDR3 length: 14 residues. Germline lookup yields CDR1 GTSNPN and CDR2 SVGIG (reference sequence). The ends lost 3 bases at V and 10 bases at J; junction bases unmatched: 7. Written as DNA, the CDR3 is TGTGCCTGGAGCCTGGGACAGGGCGGCTCACCCCTCCACTTT. Residues: CAWSLGQGGSPLHF.

The chain carries TRBV11-2 and TRBJ1-3; D may be TRBD1 (6 bases). CDR1 and CDR2 (germline): SGHAT, FQNNGV. The CDR3 runs 16 residues. V lost 0 bases and J lost 3, with 12 bases in between. CDR3 coding DNA: TGTGCCAGCAGCTTAGATCGGACAGTCAGTGGAAACACCATATATTTT. Its protein product is CASSLDRTVSGNTIYF.

The chain uses TRBV2 and TRBJ1-3, with D unclear. Germline loops: CDR1 SNHLY, CDR2 FYNNEI. The CDR3 loop spans 15 amino acids. Trimming left V 3 bases short and J 0 bases short, with 9 bases between. CDR3 sequence reads: CASSEGRSSGNTIYF. The CDR3 bases are TGTGCCAGCAGTGAGGGCCGTTCCTCTGGAAACACCATATATTTT.

The V and J genes are TRBV3-1 (or the pseudogene TRBV3-2) and TRBJ2-5; D not resolved. CDR1 LGHDT and CDR2 YNNKEL come from the germline V gene (reference sequence). The CDR3 length is 14 residues. V lost 2 bases, J lost 3 bases, and 10 bases lay in between. The CDR3 reads CASSQRSTKETQYF. CDR3 nucleotides: TGTGCCAGCAGCCAAAGGAGTACGAAAGAGACCCAGTACTTC.

The chain couples TRBV4-1 to TRBJ1-3; the D is unclear. The germline CDR1 and CDR2 sequences are MGHRA and YSYEKL. CDR3 length: 16 amino acids. V lost 4 bases to trimming and J lost 1 base, with 14 bases between them. The CDR3 sequence is CASSPVLVFSGNTIYF. DNA for the CDR3: TGCGCCAGCAGCCCGGTCCTGGTATTTTCTGGAAACACCATATATTTT.

The V and J genes are TRBV5-4 and TRBJ2-3; 7 bases map to TRBD2. Germline V gene lookup returns CDR1 SGHNT and CDR2 YYREEE (reference sequence). The CDR3 is 13 residues long. The V segment lost 0 bases and the J segment 11 bases; nucleotides outside the gene matches: 6. The CDR3 protein is CASSLVAGVGQYF. CDR3 coding DNA: TGTGCCAGCAGCTTGGTAGCGGGCGTAGGGCAGTATTTT.

V gene TRBV5-1 combines with J gene TRBJ1-2; tentatively, D is TRBD1 (6 bases). The CDR3 is 14 residues long. V was pared by 2 bases and J by 0 bases, with 8 bases between. In germline, CDR1 is SGHRS, CDR2 YFSETQ. In nucleotides, the CDR3 is TGCGCCAGCAGCTTACAGGGATCTAACTATGGCTACACCTTC. Translating gives CASSLQGSNYGYTF.

This rearrangement joins TRBV5-1 to TRBJ2-3; D not resolved. The CDR3 sequence is 14 residues long. Germline V CDR1 and CDR2: SGHRS, YFSETQ. Trimming cost V 0 bases and J 4 bases, with 9 bases left between them. This CDR3 is CASSLAAYADTQYF. The CDR3 coding sequence is TGCGCCAGCAGCTTGGCCGCGTATGCAGATACGCAGTATTTT.

This chain uses TRBV7-9 with TRBJ2-4; D might be TRBD2 (5 bases). The CDR3 has 13 residues. CDR1 is SEHNR, CDR2 FQNEAQ, per germline (reference sequence). Deletions cut 1 base from V and 8 bases from J, with 9 bases between. CDR3 residues: CASSLGGIDIQYF. CDR3 DNA: TGTGCCAGCAGCTTAGGAGGGATTGACATTCAGTACTTC. The variable domain in full, with the rest retrieved from reference TRBV7-9 and TRBJ2-4, is DTGVSQNPRHKITKRGQNVTFRCDPISEHNRLYWYRQTLGQGPEFLTYFQNEAQLEKSRLLSDRFSAERPKGSFSTLEIQRTEQGDSAMYLCASSLGGIDIQYFGAGTRLSVL.

This clone was observed a few times. V usage is TRBV10-1 and J usage is TRBJ2-3; 10 nucleotides align to TRBD1. Trimming took 9 bases from V and 1 from J; bases not matched to a gene: 4. This CDR3 is 14 amino acids long. In germline, CDR1 is WNHNN, CDR2 SYGVQD (reference sequence). As DNA, the CDR3 is TGCGCCAGTAGACAGGGGGCCGGCACAGATACGCAGTATTTT. This sequence encodes CASRQGAGTDTQYF.

The chain employs TRBV5-1 and TRBJ1-1; D might be TRBD1 (5 bases). The CDR3 loop spans 16 amino acids. The V and J ends lost 4 bases and 1 base respectively, with 17 bases between them. The V gene's germline CDR1 is SGHRS and CDR2 YFSETQ. CDR3 sequence (DNA): TGCGCCAGCAGCGTGACAGATTTCTGGGAGAACACTGAAGCTTTCTTT. Translated: CASSVTDFWENTEAFF.

Turning to this clone: Distinct nucleotide sequences in the sample also encode this CDR3. This rearrangement joins TRBV19 to TRBJ1-4; TRBD1 matches at 7 bases. From germline, CDR1 is LNHDA and CDR2 SQIVND (reference sequence). The trim removed 5 bases at V and 5 bases at J, leaving 8 bases unmatched. The CDR3 is 15 residues long. The CDR3 sequence is CASSPRDSLNEKLFF. DNA for the CDR3: TGTGCCAGTAGTCCAAGGGACAGCCTCAATGAAAAACTGTTTTTT.

The chain has TRBV4-1 and TRBJ1-5, with D possibly matching TRBD1 (5 bases). Germline lookup yields CDR1 MGHRA and CDR2 YSYEKL. The CDR3 consists of 15 residues. V was clipped by 2 bases and J by 2 bases, with 10 bases between them. The CDR3 loop is CASSQQGSGNQPQHF. For the CDR3, the DNA is TGCGCCAGCAGCCAACAGGGTTCGGGCAATCAGCCCCAGCATTTT.

V gene TRBV2 combines with J gene TRBJ1-6; D possibly corresponds to TRBD1 (5 bases). The CDR3 is 14 amino acids. V lost 4 bases to trimming and J lost 7 bases, with 11 bases between them. The V gene's germline CDR1 is SNHLY and CDR2 FYNNEI. CDR3 coding DNA: TGTGCCAGCAGTGTGACAGAAGGGAATTCACCCCTCCACTTT. Protein product: CASSVTEGNSPLHF.

This clone appeared a single time. This chain joins TRBV9 and TRBJ2-2; tentatively, D is TRBD1 (6 bases). Deletions cut 4 bases from V and 6 bases from J, with 13 bases between. Germline V gene sequence: CDR1 SGDLS, CDR2 YYNGEE. This CDR3 is 14 amino acids long. As DNA, the CDR3 is TGTGCCAGCAGCACCAGGACAGTTCCCGGGGAGCTGTTTTTT. Amino acid sequence: CASSTRTVPGELFF.

In this sample, this clone turned up a few times. The J gene is TRBJ1-1, the V gene TRBV5-1; D is uncertain. Per the germline V gene, CDR1 is SGHRS and CDR2 is YFSETQ. V lost 0 bases to trimming and J lost 1 base, with 10 bases between them. The CDR3 covers 15 residues. CDR3 region: CASSLDAVGNTEAFF. The CDR3 region has the DNA TGCGCCAGCAGCTTGGATGCGGTAGGGAACACTGAAGCTTTCTTT.

The chain links TRBV2 to TRBJ2-1, with 9 bases fitting TRBD2. The V gene end was trimmed by 3 bases and the J gene end by 10 bases; junction bases not matched to a gene: 13. CDR3 length equals 16 residues. Germline loops: CDR1 SNHLY, CDR2 FYNNEI. The CDR3 protein is CASSDLLLAGLGEQFF. The CDR3 DNA reads as TGTGCCAGCAGTGATCTTTTACTAGCGGGCCTCGGGGAGCAGTTCTTC.

The rearrangement joins TRBV3-1 (or the pseudogene TRBV3-2) to TRBJ2-1; 10 nucleotides align to TRBD2. The CDR3 runs 17 residues. Germline V gene lookup returns CDR1 LGHDT and CDR2 YNNKEL (reference sequence). Trimming took 0 bases from V and 9 from J; bases not matched to a gene: 11. This CDR3 is CASSQDWSGGARTEQFF. DNA for the CDR3: TGTGCCAGCAGCCAAGATTGGAGCGGGGGGGCCCGCACTGAGCAGTTCTTC.

This clone was recorded once. The chain combines TRBV4-3 with TRBJ2-3, with TRBD2 matching 8 bases. V shed 0 bases and J 2 bases; nucleotides not matched to a gene: 4. Germline loops: CDR1 LGHNA, CDR2 YSLEER. The CDR3 sequence is 16 residues long. The CDR3 DNA is TGCGCCAGCAGCCAAGACCAGCGGGGGTACACAGATACGCAGTATTTT. This sequence encodes CASSQDQRGYTDTQYF.

This clone was detected only once. The chain recombines TRBV15 with TRBJ2-6; 9 nucleotides line up with TRBD1. The ends lost 1 base at V and 1 base at J; junction bases unmatched: 5. The V gene's germline CDR1 is LNHNV and CDR2 YYDKDF (reference sequence). This CDR3 is 18 amino acids long. Written as DNA, the CDR3 is TGTGCCACCAGCAGAGGTCCGGGACAGGGTTCTGGGGCCAACGTCCTGACTTTC. Its protein is CATSRGPGQGSGANVLTF. Filled out from reference TRBV15 and TRBJ2-6, the complete variable domain reads DAMVIQNPRYQVTQFGKPVTLSCSQTLNHNVMYWYQQKSSQAPKLLFHYYDKDFNNEADTPDNFQSRRPNTSFCFLDIRSPGLGDTAMYLCATSRGPGQGSGANVLTFGAGSRLTVL.

The chain has TRBV6-2 or TRBV6-3 and TRBJ1-2; D is unclear. The CDR3 sequence is 15 residues long. Germline V lookup: CDR1 MNHEY, CDR2 SVGEGT. V was shortened by 2 bases and J by 5 bases, with 15 bases between the two germline ends. CDR3 protein: CASSYGGREGYGYTF. Here the CDR3 DNA reads TGTGCCAGCAGTTACGGAGGACGTGAGGGATATGGCTACACCTTC.